Each of the 10 T cell receptor beta chains below was sequenced from the same sample in a study of circulating tumor DNA in untreated peripheral T-cell lymphoma. Clones were sequenced by immunoSEQ multiplex PCR, and TCRdb holds only the in-frame ones, with some missing. The sample has 2,000 to 2,500 clones, more than 75% seen once. Sequenced input: tumor tissue. These receptors originate from a human donor with peripheral T-cell lymphoma.

This chain links TRBV28 with TRBJ1-2; TRBD1 agrees at 7 bases. The V gene end was trimmed by 5 bases and the J gene end by 6 bases; junction bases not matched to a gene: 12. There are 15 residues in the CDR3. Germline V gives CDR1 MDHEN, CDR2 SYDVKM. CDR3 in amino acids: CASSAGGAKVNGYTF. The DNA of the CDR3 is TGTGCCAGCAGTGCAGGGGGGGCCAAGGTGAATGGCTACACCTTC.

The DNA of the CDR3 is TGCGCCAGCAGGGTGACCGGAATTCGTCCAGATACGCAGTATTTT. Amino acids: CASRVTGIRPDTQYF. The chain uses TRBV10-2 and TRBJ2-3; D unclear. Germline lookup yields CDR1 WSHSY and CDR2 SAAADI. The CDR3 is made up of 15 amino acids. V lost 6 bases to trimming and J lost 4 bases, with 17 bases between them.

In DNA form, the CDR3 reads TGTGCCAGCAGCTTCGAACGACTAGCGGGCTCCCCCTACGAGCAGTACTTC. It encodes CASSFERLAGSPYEQYF. This chain connects TRBV7-6 to TRBJ2-5; TRBD2 agrees at 10 bases. The J call may be mistaken, given a closer DNA end match to TRBJ2-7. The CDR3 contains 17 residues. Germline V gene data show CDR1 as SGHVS and CDR2 as FNYEAQ.

The chain has TRBV11-1 and TRBJ2-5; D might be TRBD1 (6 bases). The CDR3 covers 14 residues. Trimming took 0 bases from V and 3 from J, leaving 8 bases between them. Germline CDR1 is SGHAT and CDR2 is FQDESV (reference sequence). The CDR3 reads CASSLAGGKETQYF. The CDR3 region has the DNA TGTGCCAGCAGCTTAGCAGGGGGAAAAGAGACCCAGTACTTC.

The rearrangement joins TRBV6-8 to TRBJ2-2; 7 positions agree with TRBD1. CDR3 length: 13 residues. The V segment lost 7 bases and the J segment 6 bases; nucleotides outside the gene matches: 5. Germline CDR1 reads MNHGY; CDR2 reads SAAAGT. CDR3 protein: CASIPGQAGELFF. The CDR3 nucleotides read TGTGCCAGCATCCCAGGACAGGCCGGGGAGCTGTTTTTT.

This chain's CDR3 is CASSPTGMRETQYF. CDR3 DNA sequence: TGTGCCAGCTCACCGACAGGGATGAGGGAGACCCAGTACTTC. J is TRBJ2-5 and V is TRBV18; 7 bases fit TRBD1. V gave up 3 bases and J gave up 5 bases; unmatched junction bases: 6. This CDR3 contains 14 residues. In germline, CDR1 is KGHSH, CDR2 LQKENI.

The chain couples TRBV6-8 to TRBJ2-1, with 11 nucleotides matching TRBD2. The CDR3 contains 16 residues. Germline CDR1 is MNHGY and CDR2 is SAAAGT. Trimming at V came to 5 bases and at J to 4 bases, leaving 7 bases not matched to a gene. The CDR3 DNA sequence: TGTGCCAGCAGTATACTAGCGGGAGTTGGTTACAATGAGCAGTTCTTC. This translates into CASSILAGVGYNEQFF.

In this sample, this clone turned up a few times. One end of the junction fails to match germline, which may point to a read error. The V gene is TRBV6-8, the J gene TRBJ2-2; D is ambiguous. The germline V gene has CDR1 MNHGY and CDR2 SAAAGT. This CDR3 has 14 residues. CDR3 sequence: CASSDSQNTGELFF. DNA of the CDR3: TGTGCCAGCAGTGACTCACAGAACACCGGGGAGCTGTTTTTT.

This clone has a handful of counts. The gene calls are TRBV18 and TRBJ2-1; 8 bases fit TRBD2. V shed 6 bases, J shed 5 bases, and the junction held 24 bases outside the gene matches. The CDR3 is made up of 20 amino acids. Looked up from germline, CDR1 is KGHSH and CDR2 is LQKENI. The CDR3 nucleotides read TGTGCCAGCTCTCCCAAGGCGGGAGGCAGATTGGAATGGGATCACAATGAGCAGTTCTTC. Encoded protein: CASSPKAGGRLEWDHNEQFF.

A word on this clone: At one end, the junction sequence differs from germline, possibly due to a read error. One or more bases were not read clearly; the residue they encode is written X. The rearrangement joins TRBV6-8 to TRBJ1-2; D not certain. This CDR3 has 13 amino acids. Germline V gives CDR1 MNHGY, CDR2 SAAAGT. The CDR3 DNA reads TGTGCYAGCAGTTACGCCTCAACTATGGGCTACACCTTC. Residues: CXSSYASTMGYTF. In full, the CDR3 is CASSYASTMGYTF.